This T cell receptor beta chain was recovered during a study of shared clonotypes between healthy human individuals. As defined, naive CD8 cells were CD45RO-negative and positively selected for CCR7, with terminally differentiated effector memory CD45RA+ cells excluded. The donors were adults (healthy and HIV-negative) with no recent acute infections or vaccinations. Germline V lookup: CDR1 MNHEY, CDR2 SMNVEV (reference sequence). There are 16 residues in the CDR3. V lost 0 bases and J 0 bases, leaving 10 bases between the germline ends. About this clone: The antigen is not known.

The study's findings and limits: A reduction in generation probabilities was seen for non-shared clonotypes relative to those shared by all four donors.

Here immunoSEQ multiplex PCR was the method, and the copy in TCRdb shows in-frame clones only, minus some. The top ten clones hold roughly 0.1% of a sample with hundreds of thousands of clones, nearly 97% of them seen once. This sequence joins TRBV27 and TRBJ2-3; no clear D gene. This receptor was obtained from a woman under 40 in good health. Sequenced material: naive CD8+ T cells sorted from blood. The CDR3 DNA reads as TGTGCCAGCAGTTTATCCCCAGGTACTAGCACAGATACGCAGTATTTT. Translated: CASSLSPGTSTDTQYF.